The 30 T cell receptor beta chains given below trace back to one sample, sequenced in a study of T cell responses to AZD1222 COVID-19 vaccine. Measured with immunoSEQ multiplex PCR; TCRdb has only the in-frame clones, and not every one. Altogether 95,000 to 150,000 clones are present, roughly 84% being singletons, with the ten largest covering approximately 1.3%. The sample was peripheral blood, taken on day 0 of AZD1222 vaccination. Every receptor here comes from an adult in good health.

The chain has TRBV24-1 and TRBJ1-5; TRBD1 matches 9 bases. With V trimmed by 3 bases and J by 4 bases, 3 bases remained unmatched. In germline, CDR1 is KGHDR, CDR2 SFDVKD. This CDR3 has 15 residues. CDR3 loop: CATSDKGQGNQPQHF. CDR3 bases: TGTGCCACCAGTGATAAGGGACAGGGAAATCAGCCCCAGCATTTT.

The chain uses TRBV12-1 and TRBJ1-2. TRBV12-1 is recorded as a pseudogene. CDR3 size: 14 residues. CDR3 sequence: CASSPGTQNYGYTF. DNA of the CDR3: TGTGCCAGCAGCCCCGGGACCCAGAACTATGGCTACACCTTC.

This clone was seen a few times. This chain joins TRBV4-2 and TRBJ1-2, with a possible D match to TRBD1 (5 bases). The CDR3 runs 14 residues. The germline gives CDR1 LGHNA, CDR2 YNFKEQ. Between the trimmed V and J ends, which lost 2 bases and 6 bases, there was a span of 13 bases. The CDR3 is CASSQSQGLNGYTF. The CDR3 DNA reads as TGTGCCAGCAGCCAATCCCAGGGTTTAAATGGCTACACCTTC.

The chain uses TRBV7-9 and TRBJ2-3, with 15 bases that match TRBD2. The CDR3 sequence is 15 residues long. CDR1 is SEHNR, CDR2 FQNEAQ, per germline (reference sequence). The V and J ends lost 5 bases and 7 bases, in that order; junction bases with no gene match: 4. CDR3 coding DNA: TGTGCCAGCAGCAGGACTAGCGGGGGGGCGAATACGCAGTATTTT. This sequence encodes CASSRTSGGANTQYF.

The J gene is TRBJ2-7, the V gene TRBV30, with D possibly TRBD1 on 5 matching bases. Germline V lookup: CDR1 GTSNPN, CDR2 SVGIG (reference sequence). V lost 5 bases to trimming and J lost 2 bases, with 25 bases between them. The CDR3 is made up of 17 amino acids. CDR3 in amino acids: CAWSFDFFARETYEQYF. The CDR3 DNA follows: TGTGCCTGGTCGTTCGATTTTTTTGCCAGGGAAACCTACGAGCAGTACTTC.

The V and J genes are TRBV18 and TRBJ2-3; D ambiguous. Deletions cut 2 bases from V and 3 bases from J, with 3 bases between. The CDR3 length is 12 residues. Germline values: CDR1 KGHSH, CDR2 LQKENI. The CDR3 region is CASSPRTDTQYF. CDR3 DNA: TGTGCCAGCTCACCAAGGACAGATACGCAGTATTTT.

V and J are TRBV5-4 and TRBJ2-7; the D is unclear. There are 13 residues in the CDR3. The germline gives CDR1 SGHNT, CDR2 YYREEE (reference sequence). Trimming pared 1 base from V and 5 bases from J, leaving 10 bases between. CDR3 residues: CASSLSVLDEQYF. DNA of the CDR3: TGTGCCAGCAGCTTGTCCGTCCTCGACGAGCAGTACTTC.

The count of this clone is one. The CDR3 coding sequence is TGTGCCAGTGAGCGGGGGGCTGGAGAGACCCAGTACTTC. Protein: CASERGAGETQYF. The V call is TRBV19, the J call TRBJ2-5; 9 nucleotides line up with TRBD2. The CDR3 totals 13 residues. The germline CDR1 and CDR2 sequences are LNHDA and SQIVND (reference sequence). V shed 8 bases, J shed 4 bases, and the junction held 5 bases outside the gene matches.

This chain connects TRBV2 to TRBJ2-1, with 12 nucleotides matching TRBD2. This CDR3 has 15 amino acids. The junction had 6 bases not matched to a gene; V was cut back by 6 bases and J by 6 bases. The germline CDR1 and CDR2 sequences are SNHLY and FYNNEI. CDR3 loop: CASSSLAGGSNEQFF. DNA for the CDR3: TGTGCCAGCAGCTCTCTAGCGGGGGGGTCCAATGAGCAGTTCTTC.

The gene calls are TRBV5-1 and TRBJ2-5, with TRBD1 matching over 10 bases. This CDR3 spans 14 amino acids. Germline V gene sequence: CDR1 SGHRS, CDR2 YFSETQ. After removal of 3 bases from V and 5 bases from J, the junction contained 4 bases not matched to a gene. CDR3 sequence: CASSSGTGVETQYF. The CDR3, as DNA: TGCGCCAGCAGCTCCGGGACAGGGGTTGAGACCCAGTACTTC.

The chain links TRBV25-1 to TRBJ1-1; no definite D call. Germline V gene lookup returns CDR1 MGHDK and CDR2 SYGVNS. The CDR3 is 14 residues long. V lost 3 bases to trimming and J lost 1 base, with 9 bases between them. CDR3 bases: TGTGCCAGCAGTGAGGGAGGTGCGAACACTGAAGCTTTCTTT. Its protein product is CASSEGGANTEAFF. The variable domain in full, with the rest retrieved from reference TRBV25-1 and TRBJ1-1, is EADIYQTPRYLVIGTGKKITLECSQTMGHDKMYWYQQDPGMELHLIHYSYGVNSTEKGDLSSESTVSRIRTEHFPLTLESARPSHTSQYLCASSEGGANTEAFFGQGTRLTVV.

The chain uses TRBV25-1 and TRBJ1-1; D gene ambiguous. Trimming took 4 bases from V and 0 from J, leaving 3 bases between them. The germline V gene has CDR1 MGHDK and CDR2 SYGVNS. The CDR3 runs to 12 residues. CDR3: CASSGMNTEAFF. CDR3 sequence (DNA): TGTGCCAGCAGTGGGATGAACACTGAAGCTTTCTTT.

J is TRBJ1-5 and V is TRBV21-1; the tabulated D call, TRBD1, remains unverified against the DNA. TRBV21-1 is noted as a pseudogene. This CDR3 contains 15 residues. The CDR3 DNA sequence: TGTGCCAGCAGCAGCTACAGGGAAGATAATCAGCCCCAGCATTTT. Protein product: CASSSYREDNQPQHF.

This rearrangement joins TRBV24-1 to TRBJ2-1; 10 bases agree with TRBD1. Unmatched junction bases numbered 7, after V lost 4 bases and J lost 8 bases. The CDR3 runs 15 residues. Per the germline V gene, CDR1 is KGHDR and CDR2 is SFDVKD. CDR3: CATSEPGQGSDEQFF. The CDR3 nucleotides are TGTGCCACCAGTGAGCCGGGACAGGGGTCGGATGAGCAGTTCTTC.

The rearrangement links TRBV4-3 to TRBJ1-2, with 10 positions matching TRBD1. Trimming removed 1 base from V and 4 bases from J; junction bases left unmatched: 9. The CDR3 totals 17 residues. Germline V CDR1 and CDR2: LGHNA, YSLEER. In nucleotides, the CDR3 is TGCGCCAGCAGCCAAGGACAGGGGGCCGGGCGGAGCTATGGCTACACCTTC. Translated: CASSQGQGAGRSYGYTF.

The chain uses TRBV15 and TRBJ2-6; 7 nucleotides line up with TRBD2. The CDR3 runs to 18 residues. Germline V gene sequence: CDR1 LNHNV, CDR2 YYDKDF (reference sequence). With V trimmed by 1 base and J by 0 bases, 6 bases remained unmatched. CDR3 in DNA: TGTGCCACCAGCAGAGTTCATCGGACTAGCTCTGGGGCCAACGTCCTGACTTTC. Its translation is CATSRVHRTSSGANVLTF.

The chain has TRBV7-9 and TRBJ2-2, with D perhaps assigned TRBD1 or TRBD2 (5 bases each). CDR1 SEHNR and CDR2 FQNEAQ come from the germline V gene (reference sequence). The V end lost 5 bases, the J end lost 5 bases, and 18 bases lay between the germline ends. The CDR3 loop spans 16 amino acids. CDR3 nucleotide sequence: TGTGCCAGCAGCCCCCCCGGTGGGGGAGCTACCGGGGAGCTGTTTTTT. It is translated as CASSPPGGGATGELFF.

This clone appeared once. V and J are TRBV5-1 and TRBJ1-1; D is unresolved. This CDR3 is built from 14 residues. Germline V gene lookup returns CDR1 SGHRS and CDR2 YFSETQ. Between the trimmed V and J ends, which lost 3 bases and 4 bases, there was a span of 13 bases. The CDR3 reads CASSSETAATEAFF. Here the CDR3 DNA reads TGCGCCAGCAGCTCAGAGACCGCCGCCACTGAAGCTTTCTTT.

The CDR3 region has the DNA TGTGCCAGCAGCCAACTGGGACTAGCGGGGGACAATGAGCAGTTCTTC. Protein sequence: CASSQLGLAGDNEQFF. The chain couples TRBV3-1 (or the pseudogene TRBV3-2) to TRBJ2-1; 14 bases are shared with TRBD2. The CDR3 sequence is 16 residues long. V trimming: 2 bases; J trimming: 5 bases; junction bases outside the gene matches: 2. Germline loops: CDR1 LGHDT, CDR2 YNNKEL (reference sequence).

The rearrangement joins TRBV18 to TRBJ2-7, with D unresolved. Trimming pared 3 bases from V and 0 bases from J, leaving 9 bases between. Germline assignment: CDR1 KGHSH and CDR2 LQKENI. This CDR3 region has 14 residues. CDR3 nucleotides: TGTGCCAGCTCACCTACCTCCTCCTCCTACGAGCAGTACTTC. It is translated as CASSPTSSSYEQYF.

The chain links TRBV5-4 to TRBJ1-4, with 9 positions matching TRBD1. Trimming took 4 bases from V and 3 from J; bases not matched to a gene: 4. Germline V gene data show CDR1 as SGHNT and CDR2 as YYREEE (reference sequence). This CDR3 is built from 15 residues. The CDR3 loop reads CASSAGTGSNEKLFF. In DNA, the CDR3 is TGTGCCAGCAGCGCCGGGACAGGGTCTAATGAAAAACTGTTTTTT.

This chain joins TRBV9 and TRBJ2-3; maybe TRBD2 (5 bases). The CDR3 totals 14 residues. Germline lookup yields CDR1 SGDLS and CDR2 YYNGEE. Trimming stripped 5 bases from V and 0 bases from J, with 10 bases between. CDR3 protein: CASREALSTDTQYF. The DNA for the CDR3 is TGTGCCAGCAGGGAGGCGCTTAGCACAGATACGCAGTATTTT.

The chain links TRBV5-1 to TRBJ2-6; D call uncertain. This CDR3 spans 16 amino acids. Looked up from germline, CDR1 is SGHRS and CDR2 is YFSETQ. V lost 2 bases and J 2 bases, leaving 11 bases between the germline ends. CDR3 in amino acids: CASSLDASAGANVLTF. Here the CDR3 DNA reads TGCGCCAGCAGCTTAGATGCTTCAGCTGGGGCCAACGTCCTGACTTTC.

The DNA for the CDR3 is TGCGCCAGCAGCTTGGCCCCCCAGGGGACATCGAACACTGAAGCTTTCTTT. This gives the protein CASSLAPQGTSNTEAFF. V gene TRBV5-1 combines with J gene TRBJ1-1; TRBD1 might be the D (6 bases). The CDR3 covers 17 residues. V lost 0 bases to trimming and J lost 1 base, with 16 bases between them. CDR1 and CDR2 (germline): SGHRS, YFSETQ.

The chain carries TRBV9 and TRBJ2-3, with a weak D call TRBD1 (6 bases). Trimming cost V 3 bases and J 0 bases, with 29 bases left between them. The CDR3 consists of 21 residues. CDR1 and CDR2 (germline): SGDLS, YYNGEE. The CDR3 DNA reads TGTGCCAGCAGCGCGAGACTGGTGGGGGCCCGAAAATCCCCTAGCACAGATACGCAGTATTTT. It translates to CASSARLVGARKSPSTDTQYF.

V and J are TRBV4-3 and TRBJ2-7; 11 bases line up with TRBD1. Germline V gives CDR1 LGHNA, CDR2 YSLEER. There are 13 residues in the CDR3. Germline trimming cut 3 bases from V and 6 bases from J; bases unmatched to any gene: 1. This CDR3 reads CASSQDRGLEQYF. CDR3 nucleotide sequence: TGCGCCAGCAGCCAGGACAGGGGGCTCGAGCAGTACTTC.

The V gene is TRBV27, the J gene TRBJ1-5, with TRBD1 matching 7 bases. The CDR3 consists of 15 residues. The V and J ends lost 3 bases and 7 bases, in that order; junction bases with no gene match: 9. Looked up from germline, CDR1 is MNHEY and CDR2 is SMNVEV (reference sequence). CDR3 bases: TGTGCCAGCAGTTTTAATTCGGTAGGGGGCCAGCCCCAGCATTTT. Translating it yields CASSFNSVGGQPQHF.

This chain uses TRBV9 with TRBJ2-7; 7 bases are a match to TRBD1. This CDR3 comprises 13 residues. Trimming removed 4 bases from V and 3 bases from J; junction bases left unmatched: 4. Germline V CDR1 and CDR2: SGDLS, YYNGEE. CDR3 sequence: CASSPGQDYEQYF. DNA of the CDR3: TGTGCCAGCAGCCCCGGACAGGACTACGAGCAGTACTTC.

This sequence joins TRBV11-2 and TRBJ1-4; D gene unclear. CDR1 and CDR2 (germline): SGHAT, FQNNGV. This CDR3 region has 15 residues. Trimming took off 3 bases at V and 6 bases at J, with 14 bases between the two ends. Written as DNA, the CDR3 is TGTGCCAGCAGCTTCGGACCGGAAAGGGATGAAAAACTGTTTTTT. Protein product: CASSFGPERDEKLFF.

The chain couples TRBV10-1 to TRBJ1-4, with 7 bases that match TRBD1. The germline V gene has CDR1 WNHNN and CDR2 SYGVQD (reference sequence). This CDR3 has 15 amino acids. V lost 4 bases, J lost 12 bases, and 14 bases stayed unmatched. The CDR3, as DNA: TGCGCCAGCAGTGCCGACAGGGCAGGAGCTGGAGAACTGTTTTTT. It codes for CASSADRAGAGELFF.